A selection of T cell receptor beta chains follows, all from one sample in a study of CD8 T cells in Susac syndrome. In TCRdb, the immunoSEQ multiplex PCR reads were re-called with MiXCR into one record per CDR3 protein. The table records about 150,000 distinct CDR3 sequences, 85% to 95% of them present only once. Sequencing input: CD4+ T cells from PBMCs. Every receptor here comes from a human donor with Susac syndrome. CDR3s include the opening cysteine and the closing phenylalanine or tryptophan. The order of the fields is clone size, J gene, D gene, V gene, CDR3 DNA, CDR3 protein. A D gene is named only where the DNA matches it firmly. Only some rows state a clone size, as once, few, many or a class for expanded clones.

. TRBJ1-5 . TRBV5-8 TGTGCCAGCAGCTTATTCAGGCAGGGAAATCAGCCCCAGCATTTT CASSLFRQGNQPQHF
. TRBJ2-2 . TRBV4-3 TGCGCCAGCAGCCAAGGGGGGACCCTCACCGGGGAGCTGTTTTTT CASSQGGTLTGELFF
. TRBJ2-3 TRBD2 TRBV20-1 TGCAGTGCTAGAGTACCCGGGCGGGGGGGCAAGGATACGCAGTATTTT CSARVPGRGGKDTQYF
once TRBJ2-3 TRBD2 TRBV5-8 TGTGCCAGCAGCCCTCTGGGGCGGGGGAGCGCAGATACGCAGTATTTT CASSPLGRGSADTQYF
. TRBJ2-3 TRBD1 TRBV12-3/TRBV12-4 TGTGCCAGCAGTTTACAGGGGGCTCCCACAGATACGCAGTATTTT CASSLQGAPTDTQYF
. TRBJ1-2 . TRBV12-3/TRBV12-4 TGTGCCAGCAGTCCAACCACCCTTTCTGGCTACACCTTC CASSPTTLSGYTF
. TRBJ2-7 . TRBV6-5 TGTGCCAGCAGTTACTCGGGGGCGTCCCCTCTCGACTACGAGCAGTACTTC CASSYSGASPLDYEQYF
. TRBJ2-7 . TRBV10-3 TGTGCCATCAGTGATGGGACCGCCGCCTACGAGCAGTACTTC CAISDGTAAYEQYF
. TRBJ2-7 . TRBV5-4 TGTGCCAGCAGCCGAGACGGAATATACGAGCAGTACTTC CASSRDGIYEQYF
. TRBJ2-3 . TRBV2 TGTGCCAGCTCAGAGCCAGATACGCAGTATTTT CASSEPDTQYF
. TRBJ2-3 TRBD1 TRBV24-1 TGTGCCACCAGTGATTTTGTCCAGGGGGCCGGCACAGATACGCAGTATTTT CATSDFVQGAGTDTQYF
. TRBJ2-5 TRBD2 TRBV20-1 TGCAGTGCTCTCGGGTTGTTCGGGACTAGCGGGGGGTCCGGGGAGACCCAGTACTTC CSALGLFGTSGGSGETQYF
once TRBJ2-1 TRBD2 TRBV20-1 TGCAGTGCGTTCCGGCCGGGACTAGCGGGGTTTGAAGAGCAGTTCTTC CSAFRPGLAGFEEQFF
. TRBJ1-6 TRBD1 TRBV20-1 TGCAGTGCTAGAGCCTTCGACAGGGGTAGCAATTCACCCCTCCACTTT CSARAFDRGSNSPLHF
. TRBJ2-1 TRBD1 TRBV24-1 TGTGCCACTAGGGACAGGACCAATGAGCAGTTCTTC CATRDRTNEQFF
. TRBJ2-2 TRBD1 TRBV18 TGTGCCAGCTCACCACCAGACAGGGGGACCGGGGAGCTGTTTTTT CASSPPDRGTGELFF
. TRBJ1-2 . TRBV29-1 TGCAGCGTTGACTGGCTCTATGGCTACACCTTC CSVDWLYGYTF
. TRBJ2-7 . TRBV13 TGTGCCAGCAGTCCCCGGATGGGCACACCTTTCTACGAGCAGTACTTC CASSPRMGTPFYEQYF
. TRBJ1-1 . TRBV12-3/TRBV12-4 TGTGCCAGCAGCCCGGCGACGGGGAGGAACACTGAAGCTTTCTTT CASSPATGRNTEAFF
. TRBJ2-4 TRBD2 TRBV29-1 TGCAGCGTACAGCGGGGGGACAAAAACATTCAGTACTTC CSVQRGDKNIQYF
. TRBJ1-5 TRBD1 TRBV7-9 TGTGCCAGCAGCTTAGGACCAGGGGGCGGAGGCAATCAGCCCCAGCATTTT CASSLGPGGGGNQPQHF
. TRBJ1-5 TRBD1 TRBV24-1 TGTGCCACCACCCTGGACAGGGGCGACCCAGATCAGCCCCAGCATTTT CATTLDRGDPDQPQHF
. TRBJ2-1 . TRBV7-2 TGTGCCAGCAGAGCTACTAGGGCTTACAATGAGCAGTTCTTC CASRATRAYNEQFF
. TRBJ1-2 . TRBV28 TGTGCCAGCAGAGGATCCAAGGGTGTTCATAACTATGGCTACACCTTC CASRGSKGVHNYGYTF
. TRBJ2-2 TRBD1 TRBV24-1 TGTGCCACCAGTGATACCCGACAGGGCTCCGGGGAGCTGTTTTTT CATSDTRQGSGELFF
once TRBJ1-1 . TRBV24-1 TGTGCCACCAGTGATTTGTACGGTGAAGCTTTCTTT CATSDLYGEAFF
. TRBJ2-2 . TRBV20-1 TGCAGTGCTAGACAGTACCCCGCGAACACCGGGGAGCTGTTTTTT CSARQYPANTGELFF
. TRBJ2-2 . TRBV29-1 TGCAGCGTCGTACCTGGTCCCCCCGGGGAGCTGTTTTTT CSVVPGPPGELFF
. TRBJ2-1 TRBD2 TRBV2 TGTGCCAGCAGTTTGTCCGGGACTAGCGGGGGGAATGAGCAGTTCTTC CASSLSGTSGGNEQFF
. TRBJ1-5 . TRBV19 TGTGCCAGTAGTAATCTGCAGCTCAATCAGCCCCAGCATTTT CASSNLQLNQPQHF
. TRBJ1-1 . TRBV9 TGTGCCAGCAGTTTTGACGGTAACACTGAAGCTTTCTTT CASSFDGNTEAFF
. TRBJ2-2 TRBD2 TRBV6-1 TGTGCCAGCAGCCCTTCCCGACTAGCGGGGGGGAACACCGGGGAGCTGTTTTTT CASSPSRLAGGNTGELFF
. TRBJ1-4 . TRBV29-1 TGCAGCGTTGGGCAGGATGCAACTAATGAAAAACTGTTTTTT CSVGQDATNEKLFF
once TRBJ2-1 . TRBV29-1 TGCAGCGTCGGCCCACCGGGGGGCTCTGACAATGAGCAGTTCTTC CSVGPPGGSDNEQFF
. TRBJ1-1 . TRBV7-2 TGTGCCAGCAGCCCCCGGGGTGGGATCAAAATGAACACTGAAGCTTTCTTT CASSPRGGIKMNTEAFF
. TRBJ2-1 . TRBV20-1 TGCAGTGCCCCTTCCGCGAAGGGTGACTCCTACTCCTACAATGAGCAGTTCTTC CSAPSAKGDSYSYNEQFF
. TRBJ2-3 . TRBV12-3/TRBV12-4 TGTGCCAGCAGCCGCTTTCAGCGGCTAAGCACAGATACGCAGTATTTT CASSRFQRLSTDTQYF
. TRBJ2-5 . TRBV20-1 TGCAGTGCTAGAGATATACTAAAGAAGACCCAGTACTTC CSARDILKKTQYF
. TRBJ2-1 TRBD2 TRBV5-4 TGTGCCAGCAGCCAGAGCGGGGACCACAATGAGCAGTTCTTC CASSQSGDHNEQFF
. TRBJ2-5 . TRBV4-2 TGTGCCAGCAGCCAGAGCAGGGAGAGAGAGACCCAGTACTTC CASSQSRERETQYF
. TRBJ2-1 TRBD1 TRBV28 TGTGCCAGCAGGCCCGCCGGGACAGGGGAGCAGTTCTTC CASRPAGTGEQFF
. TRBJ1-4 . TRBV15 TGTGCCACCAGCAGAGGAGTAACTAATGAAAAACTGTTTTTT CATSRGVTNEKLFF
. TRBJ2-6 . TRBV29-1 TGCAGCGCCGGAGAAGGTTCTCTCTCTGGGGCCAACGTCCTGACTTTC CSAGEGSLSGANVLTF
. TRBJ2-5 . TRBV29-1 TGCAGCGTCGTTAGCGGACAAGAGACCCAGTACTTC CSVVSGQETQYF
once TRBJ2-1 TRBD2 TRBV14 TGTGCCAGCAGCCAAGGGACTAGCGGGGGAATTCAATTCTTC CASSQGTSGGIQFF
. TRBJ2-7 TRBD1 TRBV13 TGTGCCAGCAGCTTCCCCGGGACAGACTACGAGCAGTACTTC CASSFPGTDYEQYF
once TRBJ1-1 . TRBV5-1 TGCGCCAGCAGGTTGAGAAATGACTGGAACACTGAAGCTTTCTTT CASRLRNDWNTEAFF
. TRBJ2-1 . TRBV29-1 TGCAGCGTTGAAGAATATGGGCAGTCCGATTACAATGAGCAGTTCTTC CSVEEYGQSDYNEQFF
. TRBJ1-5 . TRBV3-1 TGTGCCAGCAGCAGTGGGGCGGGCGGGGCGCAGCCCCAGCATTTT CASSSGAGGAQPQHF
. TRBJ2-1 TRBD2 TRBV6-5 TGTGCCAGCAGTTCCCCTAGCGGGGCCCACAATGAGCAGTTCTTC CASSSPSGAHNEQFF
. TRBJ1-2 . TRBV6-5 TGTGCCAGCAGTTACTCGAAACGCTATGGCTACACCTTC CASSYSKRYGYTF
. TRBJ2-3 TRBD2 TRBV20-1 TGCAGTGCTAGTCCGAGACTAGCGGGGGCGGCGGATACGCAGTATTTT CSASPRLAGAADTQYF
. TRBJ2-7 TRBD2 TRBV20-1 TGCAGTGCCCACAGTCTAGCGGGTGATTACGAGCAGTACTTC CSAHSLAGDYEQYF
. TRBJ2-3 . TRBV12-5 TGTGCTAGTGGTAAGGGTAGGACCTTTAGCACAGATACGCAGTATTTT CASGKGRTFSTDTQYF
. TRBJ1-5 . TRBV27 TGTGCCAGCAGTCCCCGCGACAGTGGTCAGCCCCAGCATTTT CASSPRDSGQPQHF